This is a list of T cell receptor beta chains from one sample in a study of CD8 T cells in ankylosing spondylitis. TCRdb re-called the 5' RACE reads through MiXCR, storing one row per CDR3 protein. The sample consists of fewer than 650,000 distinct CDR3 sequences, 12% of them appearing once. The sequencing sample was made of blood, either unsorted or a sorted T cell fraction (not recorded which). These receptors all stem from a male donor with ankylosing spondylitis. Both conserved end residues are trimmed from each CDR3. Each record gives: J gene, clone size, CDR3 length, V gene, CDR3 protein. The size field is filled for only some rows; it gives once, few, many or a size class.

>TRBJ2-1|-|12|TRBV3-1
ASSKLADYNEQF
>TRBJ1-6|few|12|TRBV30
AWLTGSFGSPLH
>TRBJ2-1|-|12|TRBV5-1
ASSSGRDSNEQF
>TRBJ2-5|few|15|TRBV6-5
ASSFSPTSGIQETQY
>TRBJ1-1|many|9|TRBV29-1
SSSQNTEAF
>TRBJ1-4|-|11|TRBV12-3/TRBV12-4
ASRGGPAGKLF
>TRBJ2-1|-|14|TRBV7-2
ASSLVSGMAYNEQF
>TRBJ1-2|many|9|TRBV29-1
SVSANYGYT
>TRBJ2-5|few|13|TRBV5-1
ASSSGTGPRETQY
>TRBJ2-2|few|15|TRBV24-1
ATSDFNNRGLAGELF
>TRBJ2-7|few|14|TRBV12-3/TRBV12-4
ASSASGLAGDYEQY
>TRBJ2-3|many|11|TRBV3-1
ASSPREVGTQY
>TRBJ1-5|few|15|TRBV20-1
SAAEGTGLSINQPQH
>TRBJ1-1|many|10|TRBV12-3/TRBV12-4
ASTTDLGEAF
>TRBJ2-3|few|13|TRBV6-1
ASSGGGAGSDTQY
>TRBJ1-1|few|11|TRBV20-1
SAARDRTAEAF
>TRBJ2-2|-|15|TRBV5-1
ASSLRTSGSVTGELF
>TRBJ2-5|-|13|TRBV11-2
ASSSTSGVFETQY
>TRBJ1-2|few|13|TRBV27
ASSFSEAAYGGYT
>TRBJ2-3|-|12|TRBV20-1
SVVGGTTTDTQY
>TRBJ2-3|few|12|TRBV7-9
ASSSMDRADTQY
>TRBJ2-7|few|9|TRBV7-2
ATRGGREQY
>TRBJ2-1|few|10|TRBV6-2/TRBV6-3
ASSYSEGEQF
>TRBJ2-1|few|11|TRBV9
ASSVGANNEQF
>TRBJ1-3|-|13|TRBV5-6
ASSLEPGPGNTIY
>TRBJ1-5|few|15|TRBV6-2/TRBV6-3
ASSWTGGTGSNQPQH
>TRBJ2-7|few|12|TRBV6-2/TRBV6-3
ASSYLPGVYEQY